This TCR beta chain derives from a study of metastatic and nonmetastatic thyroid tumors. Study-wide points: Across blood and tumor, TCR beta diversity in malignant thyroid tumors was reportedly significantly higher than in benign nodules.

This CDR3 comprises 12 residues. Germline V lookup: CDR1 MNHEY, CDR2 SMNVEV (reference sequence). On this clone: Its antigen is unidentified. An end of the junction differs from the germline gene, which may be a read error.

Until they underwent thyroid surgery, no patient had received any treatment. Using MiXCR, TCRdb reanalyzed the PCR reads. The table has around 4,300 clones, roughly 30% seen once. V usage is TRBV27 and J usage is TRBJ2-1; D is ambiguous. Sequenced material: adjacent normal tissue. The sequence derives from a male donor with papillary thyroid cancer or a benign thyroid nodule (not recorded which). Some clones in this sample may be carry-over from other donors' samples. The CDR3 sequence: CAGSVNYNEKFF. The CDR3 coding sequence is TGTGCCGGAAGTGTGAACTACAATGAGAAGTTCTTC.